This section outlines one TCR beta chain sequence together with its context. In the source study's methods: From reference gene primer amplification, estimates of nucleated cell counts were derived. Using immunoSEQ multiplex PCR, the repertoire was profiled, and TCRdb retains in-frame clones only, with some absent. The DNA was the basis for D and trimming; V, J and clone size are from that table. This table has hundreds of thousands of clones, approximately 83% appearing once. This specimen comes from a study of blood T cell repertoires in COVID-19. Study in general: Samples representing acute and convalescent COVID-19 were sourced from the United States, Italy and Spain. Sample material is recorded as cDNA or gDNA derived from T cells, B-cell-depleted T cells, or PBMCs.

Germline CDR1 and CDR2: SGHTS and YDEGEE. V was clipped by 4 bases and J by 1 base, with 11 bases between them. This CDR3 has 14 amino acids. This chain uses TRBV5-8 with TRBJ2-5, with D perhaps matching TRBD2 (6 bases). The sequenced sample consisted of peripheral blood. The sequence was collected from a woman in her thirties or forties with active or convalescent COVID-19. The CDR3 loop reads CASSVRGSQETQYF. The DNA of the CDR3 is TGTGCCAGCAGCGTCCGGGGGAGCCAAGAGACCCAGTACTTC.